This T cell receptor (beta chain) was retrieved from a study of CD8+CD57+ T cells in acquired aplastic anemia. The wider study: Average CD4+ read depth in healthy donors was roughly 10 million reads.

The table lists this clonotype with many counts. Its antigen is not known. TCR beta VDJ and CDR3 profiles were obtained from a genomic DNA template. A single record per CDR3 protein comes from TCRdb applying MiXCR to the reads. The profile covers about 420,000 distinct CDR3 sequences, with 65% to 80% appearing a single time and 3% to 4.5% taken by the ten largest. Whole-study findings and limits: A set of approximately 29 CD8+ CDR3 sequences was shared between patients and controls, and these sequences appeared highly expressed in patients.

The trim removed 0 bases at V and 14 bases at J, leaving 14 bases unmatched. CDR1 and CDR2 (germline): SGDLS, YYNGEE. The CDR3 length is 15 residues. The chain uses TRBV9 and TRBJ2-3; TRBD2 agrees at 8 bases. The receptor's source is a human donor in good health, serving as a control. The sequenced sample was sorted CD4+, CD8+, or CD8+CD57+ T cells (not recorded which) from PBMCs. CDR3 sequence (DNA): TGTGCCAGCAGCGTAGGTCAGGGGCGGGGGGCCCTCAGGTATTTT. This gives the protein CASSVGQGRGALRYF.